The clone carrying this T cell receptor beta chain occurred once. This record belongs to a study of blood T cell repertoires in COVID-19. As for the study in general: Donors in the United States, Italy and Spain gave samples during acute or convalescent COVID-19. T cells, B-cell-depleted T cells, or PBMCs provided the cDNA or gDNA that served as material.

Original processing methods: Cell counts per sample came from amplifying reference gene primers. The protocol was immunoSEQ multiplex PCR, while the TCRdb copy is restricted to in-frame clones and leaves out a portion. Clone size and the V and J calls come from that table; the DNA yielded D and trimming. The sample lists about 150,000 clones, approximately 82% seen once, with 9% to 10% in the top ten. The sequencing input was peripheral blood. This TCR was sampled from a woman between 45 and 60 years old with acute or convalescent COVID-19.

The CDR3 sequence: CASSRGQGAGDTQYF. CDR3 nucleotides: TGCGCCAGCAGCCGGGGCCAGGGGGCGGGAGATACGCAGTATTTT. The chain couples TRBV4-3 to TRBJ2-3; 8 bases line up with TRBD1. Looked up from germline, CDR1 is LGHNA and CDR2 is YSLEER. V gave up 4 bases and J gave up 5 bases; unmatched junction bases: 8. The CDR3 covers 15 residues.